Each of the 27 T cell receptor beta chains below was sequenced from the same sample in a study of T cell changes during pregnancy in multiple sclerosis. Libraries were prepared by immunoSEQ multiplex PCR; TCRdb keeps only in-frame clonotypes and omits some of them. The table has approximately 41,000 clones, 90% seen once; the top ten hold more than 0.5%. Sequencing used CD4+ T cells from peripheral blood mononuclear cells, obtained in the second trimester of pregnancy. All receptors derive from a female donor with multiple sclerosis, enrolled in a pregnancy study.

The CDR3 region has the DNA TGTGCCAGCAGTGTGGCTTCCTACGAGCAGTACTTC. This sequence encodes CASSVASYEQYF. The chain carries TRBV2 and TRBJ2-7; D remains ambiguous. The V and J ends lost 4 bases and 1 base respectively, with 5 bases between them. This CDR3 region has 12 residues. Germline CDR1 reads SNHLY; CDR2 reads FYNNEI.

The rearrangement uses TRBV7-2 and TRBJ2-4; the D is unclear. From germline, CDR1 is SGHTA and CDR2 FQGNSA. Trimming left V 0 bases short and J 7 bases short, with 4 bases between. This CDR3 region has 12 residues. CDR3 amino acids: CASSLARNIQYF. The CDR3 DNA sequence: TGTGCCAGCAGCTTAGCCCGTAACATTCAGTACTTC. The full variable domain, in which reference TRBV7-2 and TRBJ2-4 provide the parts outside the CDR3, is GAGVSQSPSNKVTEKGKDVELRCDPISGHTALYWYRQSLGQGLEFLIYFQGNSAPDKSGLPSDRFSAERTGGSVSTLTIQRTQQEDSAVYLCASSLARNIQYFGAGTRLSVL.

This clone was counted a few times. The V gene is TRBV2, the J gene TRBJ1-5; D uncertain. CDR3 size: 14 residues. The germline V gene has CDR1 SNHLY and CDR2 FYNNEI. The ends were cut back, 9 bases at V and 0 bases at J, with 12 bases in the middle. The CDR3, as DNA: TGTGCCAGTGACCGACAAATTAGCAATCAGCCCCAGCATTTT. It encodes CASDRQISNQPQHF. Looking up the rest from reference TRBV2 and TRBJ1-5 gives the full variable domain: EPEVTQTPSHQVTQMGQEVILRCVPISNHLYFYWYRQILGQKVEFLVSFYNNEISEKSEIFDDQFSVERPDGSNFTLKIRSTKLEDSAMYFCASDRQISNQPQHFGDGTRLSIL.

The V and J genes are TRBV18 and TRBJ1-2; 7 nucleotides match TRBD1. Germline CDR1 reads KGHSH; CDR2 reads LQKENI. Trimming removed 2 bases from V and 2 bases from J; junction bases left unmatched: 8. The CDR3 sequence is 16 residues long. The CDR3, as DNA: TGTGCCAGCTCACCAGAAACCAGGGGGGCCAACTATGGCTACACCTTC. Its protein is CASSPETRGANYGYTF.

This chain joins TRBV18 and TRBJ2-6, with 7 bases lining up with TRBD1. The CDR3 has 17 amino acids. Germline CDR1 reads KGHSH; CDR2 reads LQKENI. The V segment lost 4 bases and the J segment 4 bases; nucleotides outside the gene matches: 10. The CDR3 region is CASSHRQGRAGANVLTF. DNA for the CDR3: TGTGCCAGCTCACATCGACAGGGAAGGGCCGGGGCCAACGTCCTGACTTTC.

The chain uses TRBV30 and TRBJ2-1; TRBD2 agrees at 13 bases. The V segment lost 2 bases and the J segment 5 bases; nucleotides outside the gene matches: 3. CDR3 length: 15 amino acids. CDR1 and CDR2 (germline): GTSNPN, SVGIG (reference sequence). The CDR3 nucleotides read TGTGCCTGGAGTCCCGGACTAGCGGGAGACAATGAGCAGTTCTTC. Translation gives CAWSPGLAGDNEQFF.

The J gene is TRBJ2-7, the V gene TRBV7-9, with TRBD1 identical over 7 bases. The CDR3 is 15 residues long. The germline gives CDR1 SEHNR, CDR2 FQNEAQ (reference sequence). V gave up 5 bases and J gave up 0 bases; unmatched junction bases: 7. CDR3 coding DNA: TGTGCCAGCAGCCTGCGAGAGGGGGCCTCCTACGAGCAGTACTTC. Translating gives CASSLREGASYEQYF.

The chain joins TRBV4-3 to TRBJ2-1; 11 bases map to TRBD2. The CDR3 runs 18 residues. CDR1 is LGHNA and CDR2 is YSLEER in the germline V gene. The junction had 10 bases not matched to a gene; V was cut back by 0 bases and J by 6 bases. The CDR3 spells CASSQDTSGRPPSNEQFF. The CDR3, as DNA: TGCGCCAGCAGCCAAGATACTAGCGGGAGACCGCCTTCCAATGAGCAGTTCTTC.

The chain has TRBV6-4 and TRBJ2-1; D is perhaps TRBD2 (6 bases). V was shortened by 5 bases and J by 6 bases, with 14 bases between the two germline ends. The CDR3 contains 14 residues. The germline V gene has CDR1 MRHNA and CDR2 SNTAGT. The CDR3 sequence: CASSPGSIPNEQFF. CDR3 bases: TGTGCCAGCAGTCCCGGGAGTATACCCAATGAGCAGTTCTTC.

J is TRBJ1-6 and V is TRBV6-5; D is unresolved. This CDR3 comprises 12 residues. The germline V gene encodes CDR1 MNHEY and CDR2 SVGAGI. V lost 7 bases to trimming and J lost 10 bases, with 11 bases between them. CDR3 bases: TGTGCCAGCAAAACGGGAGCCTCACCCCTCCACTTT. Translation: CASKTGASPLHF.

CDR3 DNA: TGTGCCAGCAGGCGGGAAAGGGGGCAGGTCGGGGAGCTGTTTTTT. Its protein product is CASRRERGQVGELFF. The V gene is TRBV2, the J gene TRBJ2-2; perhaps TRBD1 as D (7 bases). The V and J ends lost 6 bases and 7 bases respectively, with 18 bases between them. The CDR3 spans 15 residues. Germline CDR1 and CDR2: SNHLY and FYNNEI. The full variable domain, rest sourced from reference TRBV2 and TRBJ2-2, is EPEVTQTPSHQVTQMGQEVILRCVPISNHLYFYWYRQILGQKVEFLVSFYNNEISEKSEIFDDQFSVERPDGSNFTLKIRSTKLEDSAMYFCASRRERGQVGELFFGEGSRLTVL.

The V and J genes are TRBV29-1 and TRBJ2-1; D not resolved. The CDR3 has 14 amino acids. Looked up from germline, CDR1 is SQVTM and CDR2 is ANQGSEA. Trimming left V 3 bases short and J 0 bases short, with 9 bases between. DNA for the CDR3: TGCAGCGTTGACTCCTTGAGCTCCTACAATGAGCAGTTCTTC. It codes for CSVDSLSSYNEQFF.

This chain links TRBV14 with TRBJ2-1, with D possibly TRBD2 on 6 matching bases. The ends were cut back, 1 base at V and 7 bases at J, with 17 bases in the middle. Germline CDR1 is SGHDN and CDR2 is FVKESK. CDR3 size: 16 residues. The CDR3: CASSQGLADPRNEQFF. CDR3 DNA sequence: TGTGCCAGCAGCCAAGGTTTAGCGGACCCAAGGAATGAGCAGTTCTTC. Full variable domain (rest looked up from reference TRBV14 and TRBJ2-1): EAGVTQFPSHSVIEKGQTVTLRCDPISGHDNLYWYRRVMGKEIKFLLHFVKESKQDESGMPNNRFLAERTGGTYSTLKVQPAELEDSGVYFCASSQGLADPRNEQFFGPGTRLTVL.

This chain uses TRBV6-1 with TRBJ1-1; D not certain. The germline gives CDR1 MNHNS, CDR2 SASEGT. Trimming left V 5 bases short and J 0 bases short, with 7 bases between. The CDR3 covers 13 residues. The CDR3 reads CASSQLMNTEAFF. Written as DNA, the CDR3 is TGTGCCAGCAGTCAACTGATGAACACTGAAGCTTTCTTT.

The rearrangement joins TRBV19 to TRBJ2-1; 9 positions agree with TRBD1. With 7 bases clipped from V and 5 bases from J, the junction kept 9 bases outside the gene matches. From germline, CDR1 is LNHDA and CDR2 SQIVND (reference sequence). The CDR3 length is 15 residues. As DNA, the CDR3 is TGTGCCAGTAAGATCGACAGGGGGGTTAACAATGAGCAGTTCTTC. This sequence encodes CASKIDRGVNNEQFF.

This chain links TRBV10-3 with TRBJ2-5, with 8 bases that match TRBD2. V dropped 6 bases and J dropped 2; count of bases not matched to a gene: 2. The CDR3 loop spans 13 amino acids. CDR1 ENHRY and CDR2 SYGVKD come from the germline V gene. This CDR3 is CAIRTSGQETQYF. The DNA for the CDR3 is TGTGCCATCAGAACTAGCGGTCAAGAGACCCAGTACTTC.

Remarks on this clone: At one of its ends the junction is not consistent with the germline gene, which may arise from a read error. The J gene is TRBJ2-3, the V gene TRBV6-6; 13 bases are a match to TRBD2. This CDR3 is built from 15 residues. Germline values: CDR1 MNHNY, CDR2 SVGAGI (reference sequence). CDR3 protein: CASTRTSGSTDTQYF. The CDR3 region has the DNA TGTGCCAGCACCCGGACTAGCGGGAGCACCGATACGCAGTATTTT.

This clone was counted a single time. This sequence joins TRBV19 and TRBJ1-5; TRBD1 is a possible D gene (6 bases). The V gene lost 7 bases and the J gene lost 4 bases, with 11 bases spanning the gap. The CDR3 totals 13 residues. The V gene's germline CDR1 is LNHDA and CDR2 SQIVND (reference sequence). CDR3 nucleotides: TGTGCCAGTACGGACAGAATTAATCAGCCCCAGCATTTT. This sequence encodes CASTDRINQPQHF.

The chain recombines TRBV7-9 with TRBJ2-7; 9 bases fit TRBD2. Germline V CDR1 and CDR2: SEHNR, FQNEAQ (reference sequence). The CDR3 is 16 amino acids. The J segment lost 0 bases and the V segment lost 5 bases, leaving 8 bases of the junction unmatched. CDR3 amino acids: CASSPWSSGSSYEQYF. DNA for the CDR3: TGTGCCAGCAGCCCGTGGAGTAGCGGGAGCTCCTACGAGCAGTACTTC.

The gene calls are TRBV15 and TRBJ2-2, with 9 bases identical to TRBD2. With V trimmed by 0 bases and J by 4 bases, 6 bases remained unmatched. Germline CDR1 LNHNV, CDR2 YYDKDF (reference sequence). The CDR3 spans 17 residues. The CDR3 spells CATSRDISGSATGELFF. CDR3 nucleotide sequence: TGTGCCACCAGCAGAGATATTAGCGGGAGTGCCACCGGGGAGCTGTTTTTT.

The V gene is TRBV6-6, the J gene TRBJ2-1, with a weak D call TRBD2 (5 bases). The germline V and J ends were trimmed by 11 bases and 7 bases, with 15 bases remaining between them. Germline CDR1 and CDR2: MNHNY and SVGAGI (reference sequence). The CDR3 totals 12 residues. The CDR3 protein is CAAGLSRNEQFF. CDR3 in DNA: TGTGCCGCGGGCCTAAGTAGGAATGAGCAGTTCTTC.

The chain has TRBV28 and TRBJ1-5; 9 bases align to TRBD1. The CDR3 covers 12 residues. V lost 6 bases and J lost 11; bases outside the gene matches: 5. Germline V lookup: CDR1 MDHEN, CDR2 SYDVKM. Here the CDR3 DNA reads TGTGCCAGCAGCCAACGGGACAGGGCCCAGCATTTT. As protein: CASSQRDRAQHF.

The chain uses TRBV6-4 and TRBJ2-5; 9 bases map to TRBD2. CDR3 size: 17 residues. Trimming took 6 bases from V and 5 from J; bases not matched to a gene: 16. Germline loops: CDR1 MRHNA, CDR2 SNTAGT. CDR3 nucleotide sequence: TGTGCCAGCAGGGGGGGGTATGGCGGGAGGGCCCGGGAGACCCAGTACTTC. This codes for CASRGGYGGRARETQYF.

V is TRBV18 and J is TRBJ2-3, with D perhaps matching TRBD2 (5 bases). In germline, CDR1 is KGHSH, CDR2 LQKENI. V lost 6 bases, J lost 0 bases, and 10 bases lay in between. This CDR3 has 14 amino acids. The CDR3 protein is CASSRTFSTDTQYF. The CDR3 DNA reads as TGTGCCAGCTCCCGGACTTTTAGCACAGATACGCAGTATTTT. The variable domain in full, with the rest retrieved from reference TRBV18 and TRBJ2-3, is NAGVMQNPRHLVRRRGQEARLRCSPMKGHSHVYWYRQLPEEGLKFMVYLQKENIIDESGMPKERFSAEFPKEGPSILRIQQVVRGDSAAYFCASSRTFSTDTQYFGPGTRLTVL.

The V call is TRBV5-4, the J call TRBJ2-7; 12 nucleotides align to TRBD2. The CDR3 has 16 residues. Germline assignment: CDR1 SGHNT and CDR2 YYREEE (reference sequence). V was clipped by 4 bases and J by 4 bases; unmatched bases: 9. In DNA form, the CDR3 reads TGTGCCAGCAGCCCGGGGACTAGCGGGTTTGAATACGAGCAGTACTTC. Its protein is CASSPGTSGFEYEQYF.

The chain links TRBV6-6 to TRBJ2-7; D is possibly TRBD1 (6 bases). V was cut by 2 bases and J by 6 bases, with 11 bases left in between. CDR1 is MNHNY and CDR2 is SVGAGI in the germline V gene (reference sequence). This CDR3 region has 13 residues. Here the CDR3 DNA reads TGTGCCAGCAGTTACGGGGCAGGGGTCGAGCAGTACTTC. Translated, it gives CASSYGAGVEQYF.

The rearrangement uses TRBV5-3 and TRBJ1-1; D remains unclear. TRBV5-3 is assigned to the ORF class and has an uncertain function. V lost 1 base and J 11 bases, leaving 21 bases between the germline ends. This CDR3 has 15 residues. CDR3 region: CARSLRPGFVPYAFF. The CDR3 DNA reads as TGTGCCAGAAGCTTGAGACCGGGGTTCGTTCCGTATGCTTTCTTT.